This TCR beta chain emerged from a study of blood T cell repertoires in COVID-19. The protocol was immunoSEQ multiplex PCR, while the TCRdb copy is restricted to in-frame clones and leaves out a portion. The sample records 150,000 to 200,000 clones, about 84% being singletons. CDR3 length equals 13 residues. The ends were cut back, 5 bases at V and 0 bases at J, with 10 bases in the middle. From germline, CDR1 is DFQATT and CDR2 SNEGSKA (reference sequence). The chain is built from TRBV20-1 and TRBJ1-1; maybe TRBD1 (5 bases). Sequencing was carried out using peripheral blood. This TCR was sampled from a woman in her twenties or thirties with acute or convalescent COVID-19. The CDR3: CSAGGTMNTEAFF. CDR3 nucleotides: TGCAGTGCTGGTGGGACTATGAACACTGAAGCTTTCTTT.